The next 17 T cell receptor beta chains were all read from a single sample in a study of spatial heterogeneity in lung cancer. TCRdb itself ran the 5' RACE reads through MiXCR, one entry per CDR3 protein. This sample carries about 95,000 distinct CDR3 sequences, around 9% of them seen once, and the ten largest clones take about 7%. Sample time point: sample taken at primary tumor resection. Sequencing covered unsorted whole RNA taken from tumor, nontumor lung or frozen PBMC. The sample here was PBMCs, taken at surgery. The receptors stem from a male donor with early-stage non-small cell lung cancer.

The genes are TRBV20-1 and TRBJ2-3, with D unresolved. Trimming removed 8 bases at V and 9 bases at J, with 12 bases between. This CDR3 spans 10 amino acids. Germline CDR1 and CDR2: DFQATT and SNEGSKA (reference sequence). The CDR3 DNA follows: TGCAGTACCTTCTATGAAACGCAGTATTTT. Protein sequence: CSTFYETQYF.

In this sample, this clonotype turned up a few times. J is TRBJ1-5 and V is TRBV7-9; weak D call: TRBD1 (6 bases). Trimming took off 2 bases at V and 4 bases at J, with 9 bases between the two ends. Germline V gene sequence: CDR1 SEHNR, CDR2 FQNEAQ (reference sequence). The CDR3 loop spans 14 amino acids. The CDR3 region is CASSLQGQNQPQHF. The CDR3, as DNA: TGTGCCAGCAGCTTACAGGGGCAAAATCAGCCCCAGCATTTT.

A few counts support this clonotype. The V gene is TRBV18, the J gene TRBJ2-1, with 9 bases identical to TRBD2. V lost 6 bases, J lost 1 base, and 19 bases stayed unmatched. The CDR3 is 20 amino acids. From germline, CDR1 is KGHSH and CDR2 LQKENI. DNA of the CDR3: TGTGCCAGCTCCTACGAGAACCACTATATAGCGGGAGCGTCCTACAATGAGCAGTTCTTC. Amino acid sequence: CASSYENHYIAGASYNEQFF.

This clonotype was recorded at least ten times. The J gene is TRBJ2-6, the V gene TRBV18, with TRBD1 identical over 8 bases. Germline assignment: CDR1 KGHSH and CDR2 LQKENI. The CDR3 sequence is 19 residues long. J lost 0 bases, V lost 6 bases, and 13 bases had no gene match. The CDR3 DNA sequence: TGTGCCAGCTCGGCCGTCAGGGGGCCACTAAGCTCTGGGGCCAACGTCCTGACTTTC. Amino acids: CASSAVRGPLSSGANVLTF.

This clonotype was seen a few times. CDR3 region: CASSRDIGFNQPQHF. CDR3 nucleotides: TGTGCCAGCAGCCGGGACATCGGATTCAATCAGCCCCAGCATTTT. The chain has TRBV7-2 and TRBJ1-5, with a weak D call TRBD1 (6 bases). V lost 5 bases to trimming and J lost 3 bases, with 14 bases between them. The germline gives CDR1 SGHTA, CDR2 FQGNSA. The CDR3 has 15 residues.

The chain joins TRBV2 to TRBJ2-1, with 9 positions matching TRBD2. The germline CDR1 and CDR2 sequences are SNHLY and FYNNEI. Trimming removed 6 bases from V and 9 bases from J; junction bases left unmatched: 12. This CDR3 contains 15 residues. The CDR3 sequence: CASSLYGLANTEQFF. In DNA form, the CDR3 reads TGTGCCAGCAGCCTCTATGGACTAGCGAATACTGAGCAGTTCTTC.

The CDR3 here is CASSPGGLAKNIQYF. The CDR3 nucleotides read TGTGCCAGTAGTCCGGGGGGACTAGCCAAAAACATTCAGTACTTC. The chain has TRBV19 and TRBJ2-4; 7 bases are shared with TRBD2. Germline CDR1 reads LNHDA; CDR2 reads SQIVND (reference sequence). Germline trimming cut 5 bases from V and 0 bases from J; bases unmatched to any gene: 4. This CDR3 spans 15 amino acids.

There are a few counts of this clonotype. V usage is TRBV12-3 or TRBV12-4 and J usage is TRBJ2-7; D perhaps matches TRBD2 (7 bases). V lost 6 bases to trimming and J lost 5 bases, with 17 bases between them. This CDR3 is 14 amino acids long. The CDR3 spells CASRPAGQSHEQYF. DNA for the CDR3: TGTGCCAGCAGGCCAGCGGGACAATCCCACGAGCAGTACTTC.

The gene calls are TRBV7-6 and TRBJ2-7, with TRBD1 matching 9 bases. V trimming: 0 bases; J trimming: 3 bases; junction bases outside the gene matches: 3. The CDR3 loop spans 15 amino acids. Germline V gives CDR1 SGHVS, CDR2 FNYEAQ. CDR3 sequence: CASSLAPTGGYEQYF. CDR3 coding DNA: TGTGCCAGCAGCTTAGCCCCGACAGGGGGCTACGAGCAGTACTTC.

The rearrangement links TRBV20-1 to TRBJ2-7, with unresolved D. The CDR3 loop spans 11 amino acids. Deletions cut 1 base from V and 5 bases from J, with 6 bases between. CDR1 DFQATT and CDR2 SNEGSKA come from the germline V gene (reference sequence). In DNA form, the CDR3 reads TGCAGTGCTAGAGTAGGGCACGAGCAGTACTTC. Protein: CSARVGHEQYF.

This clonotype was observed a few times. The chain recombines TRBV9 with TRBJ2-1; TRBD2 is a possible D gene (5 bases). Germline V gene data show CDR1 as SGDLS and CDR2 as YYNGEE. This CDR3 comprises 15 residues. V gave up 1 base and J gave up 0 bases, with 8 bases separating them. The CDR3 nucleotides are TGTGCCAGCAGCGTAAACGGGGACTCCTACAATGAGCAGTTCTTC. Its protein is CASSVNGDSYNEQFF. Looking up the rest from reference TRBV9 and TRBJ2-1 gives the full variable domain: DSGVTQTPKHLITATGQRVTLRCSPRSGDLSVYWYQQSLDQGLQFLIQYYNGEERAKGNILERFSAQQFPDLHSELNLSSLELGDSALYFCASSVNGDSYNEQFFGPGTRLTVL.

This clonotype was picked up a small number of times. The gene calls are TRBV29-1 and TRBJ2-1; D gene ambiguous. CDR1 and CDR2 from the germline V gene are SQVTM and ANQGSEA. The CDR3 totals 13 residues. The V end was cut by 2 bases, the J end by 8 bases, with 13 bases between. CDR3 bases: TGCAGCGTTGAACGGCTGGGTGTGGATGAGCAGTTCTTC. Translation: CSVERLGVDEQFF.

This clonotype was seen repeatedly, ten times or more. The chain combines TRBV2 with TRBJ1-2; 9 nucleotides line up with TRBD1. The CDR3 is 15 residues long. Germline V gives CDR1 SNHLY, CDR2 FYNNEI. The trim removed 1 base at V and 7 bases at J, leaving 7 bases unmatched. CDR3 sequence: CASSEGPGQGFGYTF. In nucleotides, the CDR3 is TGTGCCAGCAGTGAAGGGCCGGGACAGGGTTTTGGCTACACCTTC.

The J gene is TRBJ2-7, the V gene TRBV5-1; a weak D match, TRBD1 (6 bases). The CDR3 runs 15 residues. Per the germline V gene, CDR1 is SGHRS and CDR2 is YFSETQ. Trimming removed 4 bases from V and 9 bases from J, with 23 bases in between. CDR3 coding DNA: TGCGCCAGCAGCGAAAGTACCGGGACACACGCGGGGCAGTACTTC. Translating it yields CASSESTGTHAGQYF.

This clonotype has only a few counts. The rearrangement joins TRBV7-9 to TRBJ1-2; D remains unclear. CDR1 and CDR2 from the germline V gene are SEHNR and FQNEAQ (reference sequence). The CDR3 loop spans 13 amino acids. The V and J ends lost 1 base and 8 bases respectively, with 11 bases between them. In nucleotides, the CDR3 is TGTGCCAGCAGCTTAGGCACCCTCAAGGGCTACACCTTC. Its translation is CASSLGTLKGYTF.

This clonotype was found a few times. This chain uses TRBV5-1 with TRBJ1-1, with D maybe TRBD1 (5 bases). The CDR3 is made up of 15 amino acids. Trimming shortened V by 0 bases and J by 1 base, and 10 bases separated the two germline ends. The germline CDR1 and CDR2 sequences are SGHRS and YFSETQ. CDR3 sequence (DNA): TGCGCCAGCAGCTTGGACGCAGGACAGAACACTGAAGCTTTCTTT. Protein sequence: CASSLDAGQNTEAFF.

The gene calls are TRBV7-6 and TRBJ1-5; 7 nucleotides align to TRBD1. Per germline, CDR1 SGHVS and CDR2 FNYEAQ. Unmatched junction bases numbered 8, after V lost 1 base and J lost 5 bases. CDR3 length: 16 residues. The chain's CDR3 is CASSLVKKQGHQPQHF. The DNA of the CDR3 is TGTGCCAGCAGCTTAGTCAAGAAACAGGGGCATCAGCCCCAGCATTTT.